These T cell receptor beta chains were read from a single sample in a study of T-cell reconstitution after alpha-beta-depleted transplantation in children. TCRdb reprocessed the PCR reads with MiXCR, giving one entry per CDR3 protein. The sample holds about 590,000 distinct CDR3 sequences; 10% to 15% are singletons and the top ten take about 2.2%. Here the sequenced sample was PBMCs, mostly from graft donor cells, taken 360 days after TCRalphabeta/CD19-depleted stem cell transplant. Receptors originate from a male patient younger than 18 who had a stem cell transplant for acute myeloid leukemia, so the T cells may come from the graft donor. CDR3s include the opening cysteine and the closing phenylalanine or tryptophan. A D gene is named only where the DNA matches it firmly. The size entry is marked missing in some rows and otherwise reads once, few, many or a size class.

.	TRBD1	TRBV7-3	TRBJ2-6	TGTGCCAGCAGCTACAGGGGGGCTGGGGCCAACGTCCTGACTTTC	CASSYRGAGANVLTF
few	TRBD2	TRBV5-1	TRBJ2-1	TGCGCCAGCAGCTCATTCCTTAGACTAGCGGGGACCAAAAACAATGAGCAGTTCTTC	CASSSFLRLAGTKNNEQFF
many	TRBD2	TRBV20-1	TRBJ2-1	TGCAGTGCCCTCGGGACTAGCGGGGGTGCGTCCTACAATGAGCAGTTCTTC	CSALGTSGGASYNEQFF
few	.	TRBV30	TRBJ2-5	TGTGCCTGGAGTTCGGGGGAAGAGACCCAGTACTTC	CAWSSGEETQYF
few	.	TRBV15	TRBJ1-1	TGTGCCACCAGCAGAGATCGGGGGAACACTGAAGCTTTCTTT	CATSRDRGNTEAFF
few	TRBD2	TRBV7-2	TRBJ2-2	TGTGCCAGCAGCCCTAGCGGGATTTACACCGGGGAGCTGTTTTTT	CASSPSGIYTGELFF
many	.	TRBV7-9	TRBJ1-2	TGTGCCAGCAGCTTAAGTCCTGGGTATGGCTACACCTTC	CASSLSPGYGYTF
.	.	TRBV2	TRBJ2-1	TGTGCCAGCAGTATTGCCCGGGGGCCCAATGAGCAGTTCTTC	CASSIARGPNEQFF
few	TRBD2	TRBV7-8	TRBJ2-1	TGTGCCAGCAGCTTATGGAGCGGGAGGGCGGGTTCCTACAATGAGCAGTTCTTC	CASSLWSGRAGSYNEQFF
few	.	TRBV20-1	TRBJ2-2	TGCAGTGATCGGTCGAACACCGGGGAGCTGTTTTTT	CSDRSNTGELFF
many	.	TRBV12-5	TRBJ1-5	TGTGCTAGTGGTTTGGGGGGCCCCAGGGTCCCCATCGATAATCAGCCCCAGCATTTT	CASGLGGPRVPIDNQPQHF
.	.	TRBV6-5	TRBJ1-1	TGTGCCAGCAGTTACTCGAATAGAGTGTTTGAAGCTTTCTTT	CASSYSNRVFEAFF
.	TRBD1	TRBV7-7	TRBJ2-7	TGTGCTAGCAGCCTAGTCCCGGGACAGGGGAAATGGGACGAGCAGTACTTC	CASSLVPGQGKWDEQYF
.	.	TRBV5-6	TRBJ2-5	TGTGCCAGCAGCTTGGCTGCCAGGGATCGAGAGACCCAGTACTTC	CASSLAARDRETQYF
.	TRBD2	TRBV20-1	TRBJ2-5	TGCAGTGCTAGTCCTCTAGCGGGAGGGCCCCAAGAGACCCAGTACTTC	CSASPLAGGPQETQYF
once	.	TRBV12-3/TRBV12-4	TRBJ1-4	TGTGCCAGCAAGGCGGACGGGGGGTTAGAAAAACTGTTTTTT	CASKADGGLEKLFF
many	TRBD2	TRBV5-1	TRBJ2-1	TGCGCCAGCAGCTTTGGACTAGTTCTGGGGATGGTGAGTGAGCAGTTCTTC	CASSFGLVLGMVSEQFF
few	TRBD2	TRBV28	TRBJ2-2	TGTGCCAGCAGTACGCCCTCCGGGACTAGCGGGAGGAACACCGGGGAGCTGTTTTTT	CASSTPSGTSGRNTGELFF
.	.	TRBV21-1	TRBJ2-2	TGTGCCAGCAGATACCGGGACAGCCTTTTT	CASRYRDSLF
many	.	TRBV28	TRBJ2-7	TGTGCCAGCAGTTCCCAGTCCCCTCAGGGGTATGAGCAGTACTTC	CASSSQSPQGYEQYF